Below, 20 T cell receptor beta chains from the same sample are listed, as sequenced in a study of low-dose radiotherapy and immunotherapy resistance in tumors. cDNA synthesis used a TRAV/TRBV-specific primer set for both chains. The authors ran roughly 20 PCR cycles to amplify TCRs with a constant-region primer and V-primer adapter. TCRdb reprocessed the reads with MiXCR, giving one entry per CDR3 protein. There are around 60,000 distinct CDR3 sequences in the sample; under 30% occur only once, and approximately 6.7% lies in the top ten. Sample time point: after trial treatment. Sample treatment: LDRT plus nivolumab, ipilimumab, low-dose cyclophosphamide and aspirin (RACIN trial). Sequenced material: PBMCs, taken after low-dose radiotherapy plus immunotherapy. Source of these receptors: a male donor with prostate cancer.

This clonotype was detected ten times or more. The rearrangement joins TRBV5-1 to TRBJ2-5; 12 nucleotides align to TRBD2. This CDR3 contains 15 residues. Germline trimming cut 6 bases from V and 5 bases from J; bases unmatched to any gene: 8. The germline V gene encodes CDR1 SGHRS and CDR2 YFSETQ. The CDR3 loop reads CASTPGTSGWETQYF. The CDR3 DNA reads TGCGCCAGCACCCCAGGGACTAGCGGGTGGGAGACCCAGTACTTC.

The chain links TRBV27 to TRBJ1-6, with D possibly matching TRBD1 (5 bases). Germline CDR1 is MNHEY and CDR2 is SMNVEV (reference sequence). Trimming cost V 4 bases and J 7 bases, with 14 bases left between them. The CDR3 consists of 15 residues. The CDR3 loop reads CASSWGRRGNSPLHF. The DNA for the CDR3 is TGTGCCAGCAGTTGGGGCAGGCGGGGCAATTCACCCCTCCACTTT.

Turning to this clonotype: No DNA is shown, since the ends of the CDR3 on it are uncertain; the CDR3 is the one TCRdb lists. Here the CDR3 reads CASSFITGELFFF. V gene TRBV11-2 combines with J gene TRBJ2-2; TRBD1 reflects the table's D call only, with no check against the DNA. From its first to its last residue, the CDR3 has 13 amino acids. CDR1 and CDR2 (germline): SGHAT, FQNNGV.

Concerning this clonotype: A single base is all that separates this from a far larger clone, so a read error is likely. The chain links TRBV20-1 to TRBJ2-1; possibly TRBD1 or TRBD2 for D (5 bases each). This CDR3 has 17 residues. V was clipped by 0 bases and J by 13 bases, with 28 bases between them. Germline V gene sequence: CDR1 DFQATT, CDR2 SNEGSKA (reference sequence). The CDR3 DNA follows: TGCAGTGCTAGAGATTCGGGACCAAAAAGTAGTGCAGAGACCCAGTTCTTC. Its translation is CSARDSGPKSSAETQFF.

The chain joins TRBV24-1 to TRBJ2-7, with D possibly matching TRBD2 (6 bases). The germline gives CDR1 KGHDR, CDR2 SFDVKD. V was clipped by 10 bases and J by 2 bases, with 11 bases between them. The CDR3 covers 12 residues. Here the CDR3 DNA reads TGTGCCACGATGCGCGGGACCTACGAGCAGTACTTC. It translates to CATMRGTYEQYF.

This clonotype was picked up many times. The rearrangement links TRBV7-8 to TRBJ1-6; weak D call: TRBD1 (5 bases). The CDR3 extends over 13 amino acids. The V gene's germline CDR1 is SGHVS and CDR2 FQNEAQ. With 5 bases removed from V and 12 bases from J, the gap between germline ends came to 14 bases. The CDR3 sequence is CASSPGRSQPLHF. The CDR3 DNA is TGTGCCAGCAGCCCGGGACGCAGTCAACCCCTCCACTTT.

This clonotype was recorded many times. Written as DNA, the CDR3 is TGCAGTGCTAGCAAGTCCGGGGGGGGCGCGGGAAACACCATATATTTT. As protein: CSASKSGGGAGNTIYF. This chain joins TRBV20-1 and TRBJ1-3, with D perhaps matching TRBD1 (6 bases). The CDR3 consists of 16 residues. Germline V gene lookup returns CDR1 DFQATT and CDR2 SNEGSKA (reference sequence). Trimming pared 3 bases from V and 4 bases from J, leaving 19 bases between.

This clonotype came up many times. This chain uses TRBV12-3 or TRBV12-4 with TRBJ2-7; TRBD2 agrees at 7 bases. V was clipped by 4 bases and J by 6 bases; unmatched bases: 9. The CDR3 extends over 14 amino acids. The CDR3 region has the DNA TGTGCCAGCAGTTATTCACGTTGGGAGGGCGAGCAGTACTTC. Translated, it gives CASSYSRWEGEQYF.

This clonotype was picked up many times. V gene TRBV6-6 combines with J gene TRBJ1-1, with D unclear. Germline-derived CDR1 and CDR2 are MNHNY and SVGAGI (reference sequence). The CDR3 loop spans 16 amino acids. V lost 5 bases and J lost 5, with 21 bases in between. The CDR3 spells CASSPRLFVGFTEAFF. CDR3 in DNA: TGTGCCAGCAGTCCCCGGCTTTTCGTAGGTTTTACTGAAGCTTTCTTT.

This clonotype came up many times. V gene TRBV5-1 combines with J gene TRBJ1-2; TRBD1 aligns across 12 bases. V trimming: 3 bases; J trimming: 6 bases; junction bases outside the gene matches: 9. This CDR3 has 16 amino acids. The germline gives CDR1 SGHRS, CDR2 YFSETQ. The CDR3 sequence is CASSSGGTGGADGYTF. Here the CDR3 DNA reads TGCGCCAGCAGCTCCGGGGGGACAGGGGGCGCCGATGGCTACACCTTC.

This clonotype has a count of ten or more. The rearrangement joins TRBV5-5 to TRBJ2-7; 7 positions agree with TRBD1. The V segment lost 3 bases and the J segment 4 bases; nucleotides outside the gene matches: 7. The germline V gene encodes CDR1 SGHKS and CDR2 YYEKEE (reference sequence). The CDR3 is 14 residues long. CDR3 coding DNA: TGTGCCAGCAGCTCTGACAGGGTAACATACGAGCAGTACTTC. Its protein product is CASSSDRVTYEQYF. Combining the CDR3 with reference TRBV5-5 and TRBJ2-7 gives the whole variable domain DAGVTQSPTHLIKTRGQQVTLRCSPISGHKSVSWYQQVLGQGPQFIFQYYEKEERGRGNFPDRFSARQFPNYSSELNVNALLLGDSALYLCASSSDRVTYEQYFGPGTRLTVT.

The DNA for the CDR3 is TGTGCCAGCAGTCCCCGGAGGGGAGCGGGAGAGAGGGCCTCCTACGAGCAGTACTTC. This gives the protein CASSPRRGAGERASYEQYF. The chain is built from TRBV12-3 or TRBV12-4 and TRBJ2-7; 8 positions agree with TRBD2. V gave up 5 bases and J gave up 0 bases; unmatched junction bases: 18. The CDR3 contains 19 residues.

The CDR3 DNA reads TGTGCCAGCAGCGATCCCGGGAGGGCCATCAAGCAGTACTTC. It encodes CASSDPGRAIKQYF. This chain links TRBV11-2 with TRBJ2-7; TRBD2 matches 8 bases. V shed 5 bases and J 8 bases; nucleotides not matched to a gene: 11. Germline-derived CDR1 and CDR2 are SGHAT and FQNNGV. The CDR3 sequence is 14 residues long.

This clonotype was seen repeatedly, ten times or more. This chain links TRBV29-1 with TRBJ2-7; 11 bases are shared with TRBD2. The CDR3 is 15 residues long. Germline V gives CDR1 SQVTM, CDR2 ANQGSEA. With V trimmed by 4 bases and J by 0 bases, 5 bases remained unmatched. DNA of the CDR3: TGCAGCGTTGCGGGGACTAGCGGTGCCTCCTACGAGCAGTACTTC. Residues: CSVAGTSGASYEQYF.

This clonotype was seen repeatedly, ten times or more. CDR3: CASSPDPDASLHF. In nucleotides, the CDR3 is TGTGCCAGCTCACCGGACCCGGACGCATCCCTCCACTTT. J is TRBJ1-6 and V is TRBV18; D remains unclear. This CDR3 contains 13 residues. V was shortened by 3 bases and J by 14 bases, with 14 bases between the two germline ends. CDR1 and CDR2 (germline): KGHSH, LQKENI.

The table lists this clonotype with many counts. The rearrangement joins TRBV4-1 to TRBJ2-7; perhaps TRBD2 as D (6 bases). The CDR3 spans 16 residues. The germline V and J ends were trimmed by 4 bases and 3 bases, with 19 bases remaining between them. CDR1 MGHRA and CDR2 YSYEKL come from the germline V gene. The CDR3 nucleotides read TGCGCCAGCAGCCCCAAGTTAACGGGAGTGAGCTACGAGCAGTACTTC. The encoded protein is CASSPKLTGVSYEQYF.

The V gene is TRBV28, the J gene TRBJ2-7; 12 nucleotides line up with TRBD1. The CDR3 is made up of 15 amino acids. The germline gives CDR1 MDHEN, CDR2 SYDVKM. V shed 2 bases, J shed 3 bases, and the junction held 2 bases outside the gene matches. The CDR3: CASSLGDRGLYEQYF. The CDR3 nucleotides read TGTGCCAGCAGTTTAGGGGACAGGGGGCTCTACGAGCAGTACTTC.

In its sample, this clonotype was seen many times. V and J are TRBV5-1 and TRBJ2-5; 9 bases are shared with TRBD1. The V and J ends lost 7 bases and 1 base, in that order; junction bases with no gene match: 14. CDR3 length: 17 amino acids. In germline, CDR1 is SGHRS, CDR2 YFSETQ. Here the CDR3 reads CASETGQGRVGQETQYF. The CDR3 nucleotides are TGCGCCAGCGAAACGGGACAGGGAAGGGTCGGCCAAGAGACCCAGTACTTC.

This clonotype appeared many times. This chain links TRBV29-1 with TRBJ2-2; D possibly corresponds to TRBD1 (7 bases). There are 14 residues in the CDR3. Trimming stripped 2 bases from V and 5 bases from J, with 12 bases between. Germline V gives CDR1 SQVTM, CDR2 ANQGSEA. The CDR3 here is CSVESGGRTGELFF. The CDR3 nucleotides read TGCAGCGTTGAATCAGGGGGGAGGACCGGGGAGCTGTTTTTT.

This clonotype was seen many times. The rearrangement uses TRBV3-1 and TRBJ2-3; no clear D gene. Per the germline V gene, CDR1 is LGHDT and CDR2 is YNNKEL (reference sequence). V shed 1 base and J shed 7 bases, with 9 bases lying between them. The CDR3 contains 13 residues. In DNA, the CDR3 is TGTGCCAGCAGCCAAGGATCCGGGTATACGCAGTATTTT. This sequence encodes CASSQGSGYTQYF.